The present T cell receptor beta chain was sequenced within a study of beta chain features in type 1 diabetes. General study findings and limits: Reads derived from cDNA could over-represent cells showing high TCR expression. All four CD4+ subsets from Type 1 diabetes patients carried moderately but significantly shorter TCRB CDR3s. Naive, central memory and Treg TCRB repertoires appeared more alike in patients than in healthy donors. A potential PCR bias toward shorter templates would be equal in patient and control samples.

A sort by CD45RO/CCR7/CD25/CD127/CD95/CD27 yielded CD4+ naive, central memory, regulatory and stem cell-like memory cells. The isolated RNA, all of it, was reverse transcribed, so expressed TCRB transcripts were what got sequenced. Clones were read by immunoSEQ multiplex PCR, and TCRdb kept only the in-frame ones, dropping some. The sample lists hundreds of thousands of clones, 10% to 15% seen once, with 0.022% in the top ten. This clone has only a few counts. The antigen is unknown. The sample taken for sequencing was naive CD4+ T cells from blood. This clonotype was sampled from a man in his late teens or twenties with type 1 diabetes.

Written as DNA, the CDR3 is TGCAGCGTCGCCGGTCCGGCTGGAAACACCATATATTTT. As protein: CSVAGPAGNTIYF. The chain carries TRBV29-1 and TRBJ1-3; D gene ambiguous. From germline, CDR1 is SQVTM and CDR2 ANQGSEA. The V end was cut by 6 bases, the J end by 2 bases, with 11 bases between. CDR3 length equals 13 residues.